This is a list of T cell receptor beta chains from one sample in a study of T cells in Graves' hyperthyroidism and ophthalmopathy. One entry per CDR3 protein results from TCRdb running MiXCR on the multiplex PCR reads. The repertoire holds about 400,000 distinct CDR3 sequences, around 15% seen once, with less than 20% in the top ten. The sequenced sample was blood. These TCRs come from a young woman with Graves' ophthalmopathy. The CDR3 runs from the conserved cysteine through the conserved F or W. A D gene is named only where the DNA matches it firmly. Clone size, where shown, is once, few, many, or a class for clones that have expanded.

TRBD1,TRBV9,TRBJ1-2,.,CASSVSPGQGNYGYTF,TGTGCCAGCAGCGTATCCCCGGGACAGGGCAACTATGGCTACACCTTC
TRBD2,TRBV5-1,TRBJ2-5,few,CASSPSGAGAAGETQYF,TGCGCCAGCAGCCCCTCTGGAGCGGGGGCCGCAGGGGAGACCCAGTACTTC
TRBD1,TRBV6-1,TRBJ1-2,many,CASSRGQVFGYTF,TGTGCCAGCAGTAGGGGACAGGTATTTGGCTACACCTTC
.,TRBV12-3/TRBV12-4,TRBJ1-5,.,CASTLRGLHQPQHF,TGTGCCAGCACCCTAAGGGGCTTACATCAGCCCCAGCATTTT
.,TRBV27,TRBJ2-7,few,CASSPYMRGSTQDEQYF,TGTGCCAGCAGTCCTTACATGAGGGGGAGCACGCAGGACGAGCAGTACTTC
.,TRBV6-2/TRBV6-3,TRBJ2-2,few,CASSRGEFRELFF,TGTGCCAGCAGTCGCGGGGAGTTCCGGGAGCTGTTTTTT
TRBD2,TRBV3-1,TRBJ2-1,many,CASSQLASGGGEQFF,TGTGCCAGCAGCCAATTGGCTAGCGGGGGAGGAGAGCAGTTCTTC
.,TRBV4-1,TRBJ1-1,.,CASSQGQRSTEAFF,TGCGCCAGCAGCCAAGGACAGCGATCGACTGAAGCTTTCTTT
.,TRBV18,TRBJ1-5,many,CASSPPGVNQPQHF,TGTGCCAGCTCACCTCCGGGGGTCAATCAGCCCCAGCATTTT
TRBD2,TRBV28,TRBJ2-7,many,CASARGGMSYEQYF,TGTGCCTCCGCCCGGGGGGGCATGTCCTACGAGCAGTACTTC
TRBD2,TRBV4-1,TRBJ2-3,few,CASSPPDAAGGPTDTQYF,TGCGCCAGCAGCCCCCCCGACGCGGCGGGGGGTCCCACAGATACGCAGTATTTT
.,TRBV6-1,TRBJ1-6,many,CASSEVGPLHF,TGTGCCAGCAGTGAAGTAGGGCCCCTCCACTTT
TRBD1,TRBV5-4,TRBJ2-2,.,CASSQGQGAPGTGELFF,TGTGCCAGCAGCCAGGGACAGGGGGCGCCGGGCACCGGGGAGCTGTTTTTT
.,TRBV6-1,TRBJ2-2,many,CASSARPMNTRNTGELFF,TGTGCCAGCAGTGCCAGACCTATGAACACCAGAAACACCGGGGAGCTGTTTTTT
.,TRBV20-1,TRBJ2-3,many,CSAHSLGGADTQYF,TGCAGTGCCCACAGCCTGGGGGGCGCAGATACGCAGTATTTT
.,TRBV6-1,TRBJ2-5,many,CASSSRDLTQYF,TGTGCCAGCAGTTCCCGGGACCTCACTCAGTACTTC
TRBD2,TRBV28,TRBJ2-5,many,CASSFWTSGGKETQYF,TGTGCCAGCAGTTTTTGGACTAGCGGGGGCAAAGAGACCCAGTACTTC
.,TRBV20-1,TRBJ1-2,.,CSATTGHFGYTF,TGCAGTGCTACCACAGGACACTTTGGCTACACCTTC
.,TRBV5-4,TRBJ2-3,.,CASSLAGFTDTQYF,TGTGCCAGCAGCTTGGCGGGATTCACAGATACGCAGTATTTT
TRBD1,TRBV30,TRBJ1-6,many,CAWSVIGQGVTPLHF,TGTGCCTGGAGTGTAATTGGACAGGGAGTAACACCCCTCCACTTT
TRBD2,TRBV6-1,TRBJ2-7,many,CASRPTPDGGISSHEQYF,TGTGCCAGCCGCCCGACACCGGACGGGGGGATCAGCTCCCACGAGCAGTACTTC
.,TRBV3-1,TRBJ2-1,many,CASSQDKWGFYNEQFF,TGTGCCAGCAGCCAAGATAAATGGGGGTTCTACAATGAGCAGTTCTTC
.,TRBV9,TRBJ2-5,.,CASSPPSEYQETQYF,TGTGCCAGCAGCCCCCCTTCGGAGTACCAAGAGACCCAGTACTTC
.,TRBV6-7,TRBJ2-4,.,CASSYPPIREGSGNIQYF,TGTGCCAGCAGTTACCCACCCATCCGGGAAGGCTCGGGGAACATTCAGTACTTC
.,TRBV7-8,TRBJ1-2,many,CASSSDNYGYTF,TGTGCCAGCAGCTCGGACAACTATGGCTACACCTTC
TRBD2,TRBV19,TRBJ2-5,.,CASGGLAETQYF,TGTGCCAGTGGGGGACTAGCTGAGACCCAGTACTTC
.,TRBV12-3/TRBV12-4,TRBJ1-6,many,CASSSRADSPLHF,TGTGCCAGCAGTTCGCGGGCAGATTCACCCCTCCACTTT
.,TRBV3-1,TRBJ2-1,many,CASSQEVGRVTQFF,TGTGCCAGCAGCCAAGAGGTGGGCCGAGTGACGCAGTTCTTC
.,TRBV5-5,TRBJ2-7,many,CASSLLGGDYEQYF,TGTGCCAGCAGCTTGCTGGGTGGGGACTACGAGCAGTACTTC
TRBD2,TRBV24-1,TRBJ2-3,many,CATSDRGLARDTQYF,TGTGCCACCAGTGACCGGGGACTAGCAAGGGATACGCAGTATTTT
.,TRBV9,TRBJ1-6,.,CASSVATGEGLDSPLHF,TGTGCCAGCAGCGTAGCTACCGGAGAGGGGCTAGATTCACCCCTCCACTTT
TRBD1,TRBV20-1,TRBJ2-2,many,CSVQGPGELFF,TGCAGTGTACAGGGGCCCGGGGAGCTGTTTTTT
.,TRBV20-1,TRBJ1-2,.,CSARDWDNTNYGYTF,TGCAGTGCTAGAGATTGGGACAACACTAACTATGGCTACACCTTC